This TCR beta chain was profiled in a study of T cells in tuberculosis. Sequenced by immunoSEQ multiplex PCR; TCRdb stores in-frame clones only, minus some. The table has about 45,000 clones, approximately 94% seen once; the top ten hold about 2%. J lost 4 bases, V lost 2 bases, and 3 bases had no gene match. The CDR3 has 14 amino acids. Germline CDR1 is PRHDT and CDR2 is FYEKMQ (reference sequence). The clonotype originates from a donor between 10 and 35 years old with latent tuberculosis or without tuberculosis infection. Some clones in this sample may be carry-over from other donors' samples. The rearrangement joins TRBV13 to TRBJ2-7, with 9 bases lining up with TRBD1. Sequences were obtained from PBMCs. This chain's CDR3 is CASSLTGGLYEQYF. The CDR3 DNA sequence: TGTGCCAGCAGCTTAACAGGGGGCCTATACGAGCAGTACTTC.